These 21 T cell receptor beta chains were all obtained from the same sample, sequenced in a study of T-cell memory formation after mild COVID-19. TCRdb redid the calling of the 5' RACE reads with MiXCR, one entry per CDR3 protein. Here the sample spans around 450,000 distinct CDR3 sequences, 20% to 25% being singletons. Sequencing input: PBMCs or a T cell subset sorted from them (not recorded which). These receptors came from an adult woman who had mild COVID-19 (a few samples of this study predate the infection). Cell type and time point are not known.

This clonotype was detected a few times. The chain is built from TRBV4-1 and TRBJ2-1; 7 bases agree with TRBD2. CDR1 MGHRA and CDR2 YSYEKL come from the germline V gene. The CDR3 has 20 amino acids. The junction had 16 bases not matched to a gene; V was cut back by 2 bases and J by 0 bases. CDR3 loop: CASSQPPSLAGESSYNEQFF. In DNA form, the CDR3 reads TGCGCCAGCAGCCAACCTCCTAGCCTCGCGGGGGAGAGCTCCTACAATGAGCAGTTCTTC.

The chain uses TRBV12-3 or TRBV12-4 and TRBJ1-5; the D gene is possibly TRBD1 (6 bases). This CDR3 region has 15 residues. V was shortened by 6 bases and J by 0 bases, with 12 bases between the two germline ends. CDR3 nucleotides: TGTGCCAGCAGCCCGGACAGCGATAGCAATCAGCCCCAGCATTTT. Amino acids: CASSPDSDSNQPQHF.

This clonotype has at least ten counts. The chain joins TRBV3-1 to TRBJ2-5, with a tentative D call TRBD1 (5 bases). Germline V CDR1 and CDR2: LGHDT, YNNKEL (reference sequence). The CDR3 is made up of 14 amino acids. Trimming stripped 3 bases from V and 1 base from J, with 9 bases between. The CDR3 nucleotides are TGTGCCAGCAGCCACAGGACAAGCCAAGAGACCCAGTACTTC. Amino acids: CASSHRTSQETQYF.

The table lists this clonotype with a few counts. The chain is built from TRBV3-1 and TRBJ2-1; 11 bases align to TRBD1. V shed 4 bases and J 6 bases; nucleotides not matched to a gene: 8. The CDR3 has 16 amino acids. Germline loops: CDR1 LGHDT, CDR2 YNNKEL (reference sequence). For the CDR3, the DNA is TGTGCCAGCAGCCCAGGGACAGGGGGGTTTCCCAATGAGCAGTTCTTC. Translated: CASSPGTGGFPNEQFF.

At least ten counts were recorded for this clonotype. V gene TRBV6-1 combines with J gene TRBJ1-2, with 9 positions matching TRBD1. Looked up from germline, CDR1 is MNHNS and CDR2 is SASEGT. The CDR3 sequence is 14 residues long. The V segment lost 5 bases and the J segment 8 bases; nucleotides outside the gene matches: 9. The CDR3 nucleotides are TGTGCCAGCAGTTTCGAACAGGGGGCGAGCGGCTACACCTTC. This encodes CASSFEQGASGYTF.

A few counts support this clonotype. The chain links TRBV10-3 to TRBJ2-7; TRBD1 might be the D (6 bases). V was pared by 2 bases and J by 4 bases, with 9 bases between. The CDR3 covers 13 residues. Germline V gives CDR1 ENHRY, CDR2 SYGVKD. The CDR3, as DNA: TGTGCCATCAGTGAGAGGACAGAATACGAGCAGTACTTC. Translating it yields CAISERTEYEQYF.

V is TRBV12-3 or TRBV12-4 and J is TRBJ2-1; D is unclear. Trimming removed 5 bases at V and 12 bases at J, with 8 bases between. The CDR3 runs 10 residues. CDR3 nucleotides: TGTGCCAGCAGTGGATATCGGCAGTTCTTC. This translates into CASSGYRQFF.

The chain carries TRBV5-1 and TRBJ2-5, with 10 bases lining up with TRBD2. Germline CDR1 reads SGHRS; CDR2 reads YFSETQ. This CDR3 comprises 17 residues. The V and J ends lost 0 bases and 0 bases, in that order; junction bases with no gene match: 5. In nucleotides, the CDR3 is TGCGCCAGCAGCTTGGGTACTAGCGGGGCCTACCAAGAGACCCAGTACTTC. Protein sequence: CASSLGTSGAYQETQYF.

This clonotype has just a few counts. The genes are TRBV20-1 and TRBJ1-1, with D maybe TRBD1 (6 bases). V lost 0 bases and J lost 3, with 14 bases in between. The CDR3 runs to 15 residues. Germline loops: CDR1 DFQATT, CDR2 SNEGSKA (reference sequence). CDR3 in amino acids: CSARDPRGGDTEAFF. DNA for the CDR3: TGCAGTGCTAGAGATCCAAGGGGGGGGGACACTGAAGCTTTCTTT.

The gene calls are TRBV7-9 and TRBJ2-5; 8 nucleotides match TRBD1. From germline, CDR1 is SEHNR and CDR2 FQNEAQ (reference sequence). V lost 3 bases to trimming and J lost 4 bases; unmatched junction nucleotides: 4. The length of the CDR3 is 14 residues. The CDR3 nucleotides are TGTGCCAGCAGCTTTCAGGGGGCTGGAGAGACCCAGTACTTC. Translated, it gives CASSFQGAGETQYF.

The chain employs TRBV27 and TRBJ2-5; weak D call: TRBD2 (5 bases). Trimming took 2 bases from V and 5 from J, leaving 15 bases between them. From germline, CDR1 is MNHEY and CDR2 SMNVEV (reference sequence). CDR3 size: 15 residues. CDR3 DNA sequence: TGTGCCAGCAGTTTAGACGGTGGACGAGGGGAGACCCAGTACTTC. It yields the protein CASSLDGGRGETQYF.

The gene calls are TRBV6-1 and TRBJ2-7; the D is unclear. The CDR3 contains 14 residues. CDR1 is MNHNS, CDR2 SASEGT, per germline. V was clipped by 8 bases and J by 1 base, with 15 bases between them. CDR3 loop: CASGRTVGSYEQYF. DNA for the CDR3: TGTGCCAGCGGAAGGACCGTGGGGTCCTACGAGCAGTACTTC.

This chain joins TRBV15 and TRBJ1-2, with TRBD1 identical over 7 bases. Trimming at V came to 4 bases and at J to 4 bases, leaving 3 bases not matched to a gene. The CDR3 is made up of 13 amino acids. Germline loops: CDR1 LNHNV, CDR2 YYDKDF (reference sequence). CDR3 residues: CATSTGQFYGYTF. The CDR3 nucleotides are TGTGCCACCAGCACGGGACAGTTCTATGGCTACACCTTC. Based on the CDR3 plus reference TRBV15 and TRBJ1-2, the full variable domain is DAMVIQNPRYQVTQFGKPVTLSCSQTLNHNVMYWYQQKSSQAPKLLFHYYDKDFNNEADTPDNFQSRRPNTSFCFLDIRSPGLGDTAMYLCATSTGQFYGYTFGSGTRLTVV.

V gene TRBV20-1 combines with J gene TRBJ1-2; tentative D call: TRBD1 (6 bases). Trimming removed 7 bases at V and 7 bases at J, with 19 bases between. The CDR3 sequence is 13 residues long. Germline values: CDR1 DFQATT, CDR2 SNEGSKA (reference sequence). Written as DNA, the CDR3 is TGCAGTGTCCCGGTGGGGGGCCGGAGTGGCTACACCTTC. This translates into CSVPVGGRSGYTF.

This clonotype appeared once. The J gene is TRBJ2-2, the V gene TRBV7-2; 8 bases agree with TRBD2. V shed 0 bases, J shed 7 bases, and the junction held 7 bases outside the gene matches. Germline V gives CDR1 SGHTA, CDR2 FQGNSA. The CDR3 runs to 16 residues. The CDR3 DNA follows: TGTGCCAGCAGCTTAGCTTCGGGGGGGCCGGTCGGGGAGCTGTTTTTT. Amino acids: CASSLASGGPVGELFF.

The gene calls are TRBV20-1 and TRBJ2-7, with TRBD1 matching over 8 bases. This CDR3 comprises 12 residues. Germline V gene lookup returns CDR1 DFQATT and CDR2 SNEGSKA (reference sequence). V lost 5 bases, J lost 3 bases, and 3 bases stayed unmatched. The CDR3 loop reads CSALDRVYEQYF. As DNA, the CDR3 is TGCAGTGCTTTGGACAGGGTCTACGAGCAGTACTTC.

V and J are TRBV7-3 and TRBJ2-2, with 9 bases aligning to TRBD2. Germline CDR1 reads SGHTA; CDR2 reads FQGTGA. The V gene end was trimmed by 1 base and the J gene end by 5 bases; junction bases not matched to a gene: 5. This CDR3 is built from 16 residues. CDR3 amino acids: CASSLKVAGATGELFF. The CDR3, as DNA: TGTGCCAGCAGCTTAAAGGTAGCGGGAGCTACCGGGGAGCTGTTTTTT.

This clonotype was detected a few times. The J gene is TRBJ1-1, the V gene TRBV7-9, with 8 positions matching TRBD1. The CDR3 runs 17 residues. Germline CDR1 and CDR2: SEHNR and FQNEAQ (reference sequence). Trimming at V came to 4 bases and at J to 6 bases, leaving 16 bases not matched to a gene. In nucleotides, the CDR3 is TGTGCCAGCAGCTACTCCGGGACAGGTTTTGGGGGGTCTGAAGCTTTCTTT. It codes for CASSYSGTGFGGSEAFF. The whole variable domain, remainder taken from reference TRBV7-9 and TRBJ1-1, is DTGVSQNPRHKITKRGQNVTFRCDPISEHNRLYWYRQTLGQGPEFLTYFQNEAQLEKSRLLSDRFSAERPKGSFSTLEIQRTEQGDSAMYLCASSYSGTGFGGSEAFFGQGTRLTVV.

This chain joins TRBV12-3 or TRBV12-4 and TRBJ2-7; D perhaps matches TRBD1 (6 bases). V was clipped by 6 bases and J by 5 bases, with 11 bases between them. The CDR3 loop spans 12 amino acids. The CDR3 spells CASSPQGDEQYF. The CDR3 nucleotides are TGTGCCAGCAGCCCACAGGGCGACGAGCAGTACTTC.

This clonotype has ten or more counts. The J gene is TRBJ1-5, the V gene TRBV27; D uncertain. Trimming shortened V by 4 bases and J by 0 bases, and 1 base separated the two germline ends. The germline V gene encodes CDR1 MNHEY and CDR2 SMNVEV (reference sequence). The CDR3 spans 12 residues. The CDR3, as DNA: TGTGCCAGCAGTTATAGCAATCAGCCCCAGCATTTT. Amino acid sequence: CASSYSNQPQHF.

This chain links TRBV10-2 with TRBJ1-2; a possible D gene is TRBD1 (6 bases). The CDR3 totals 16 residues. The V gene lost 7 bases and the J gene lost 8 bases, with 26 bases spanning the gap. Germline CDR1 reads WSHSY; CDR2 reads SAAADI. CDR3 in DNA: TGCGCCAGCACAGTACCAGGATACGTTTCTAGGGGGGGCTACACCTTC. This sequence encodes CASTVPGYVSRGGYTF.